This note documents a single T cell receptor beta chain sequence. It lacks a known antigen. These data originate in a study of CXCR3-negative and CXCR3-positive naive CD8 T cells (dated by TCRdb to about 2019). Study-wide context: In total, about 135 million TRB reads were obtained, corresponding to roughly 1.5 +/- 0.3 million reads per library. The diversity and physicochemical repertoire analyses included eleven to twelve donors pooled from two independent experiments. Naive subsets from roughly 5 donors and memory cells from 3 donors were included in the TRBV-TRBJ cluster analysis. Paper-wide results and their limitations: Because surface CD5, which has been linked to self-reactivity in mice, was comparable between naive subsets, TCR interaction strength was also inferred from TRB CDR3 physicochemical properties. Compared with CXCR3-negative naive cells, CXCR3-positive naive cells had TRB CDR3s with higher hydrophobicity (lower Kidera factor 4), lower energy, and higher strength and volume indices. Naive CXCR3-negative and CXCR3-positive cells from the same donor showed similar TRBV-TRBJ usage, whereas memory cells showed distinct patterns. CXCR3 expression partially decreased after cryopreservation, so most assays used freshly isolated PBMCs. Comparably high repertoire diversity was found in both naive subsets, whereas much lower repertoire diversity was found in memory CD8+ T cells.

The listed sequencing device is NextSeq 550. The Human TCR Profiling Kit (MiLaboratory) was used to make UMI-labeled 5' RACE TRB cDNA libraries. The full amount of extracted RNA was used for cDNA synthesis, and the full amount of resulting cDNA was used for PCR amplification. Libraries were prepared in parallel with an identical number of PCR cycles. As for the authors' bioinformatics: With a minimum of two reads required per UMI, MIGEC and MiXCR pulled out about 50,000 +/- 9,200 unique UMI-labeled TRB cDNA molecules from each library. Each library averaged about 40,000 +/- 10,000 functional in-frame TRB CDR3 nucleotide clonotypes without stop codons. After each sample was downsampled to 5000 UMI-labeled TRB molecules, VDJtools was used to calculate diversity metrics such as normalized Shannon-Wiener and Chao1. VDJtools computed clonotype-size-weighted physicochemical properties of the central five CDR3 residues: interaction energy, strength, volume and Kidera factor 4. TCRdb reprocessed the public reads and reports one entry per CDR3 protein sequence, without DNA. The V and J calls and clone size are TCRdb's, not the authors'. The sample's records list 75,000 to 100,000 distinct CDR3 sequences. The ten most abundant clones make up 1.6% of the sample.

From a lookup of the germline V gene, CDR1 and CDR2 are SGHDN and FVKESK. Reading from cysteine to phenylalanine, the CDR3 counts 15 amino acids. DNA is not recorded here. Each CD8+ T cell subset was flow-sorted in triplicate, and around 320,000 cells per subset were placed directly into RLT lysis buffer. To keep memory contaminants out, a stringent definition of naive CD8+ T cells was applied: CD45RO-CCR7+CD27+CD95-. Peripheral blood mononuclear cells were isolated from buffy coats using standard density gradient centrifugation. A FACSAria III was used to flow-sort naive CXCR3-negative and CXCR3-positive CD8+ T cells. Total RNA was extracted from sorted cells using an RNeasy Mini Kit.

This TCR came from a human donor in good health. Some clones in this sample may be carry-over from other donors' samples. The sample comprised naive CXCR3- CD8+ T cells from blood. Read against the paper, the sample's cell subset or site label means: CD45RO-CCR7+CD27+CD95- naive CD8+ T cells lacking CXCR3 (TNR3-). This chain joins TRBV14 to TRBJ2-1; TCRdb names TRBD1, which stays unverified in the absence of DNA. CDR3 sequence: CASSQGARRDNEQFF.